This T cell receptor (beta chain) is drawn from a study of regulatory T cells in long-lasting Graves disease. Study observations and caveats: Newly diagnosed patients shared about a thousand public clonotypes; persistent patients shared a few thousand.

Arm-PCR of CDR3 regions with iRepertoire HTBI primers generated TCR beta libraries. TCRdb itself ran the multiplex PCR reads through MiXCR, one entry per CDR3 protein. The sample comprises 400,000 to 550,000 distinct CDR3 sequences, over 15% of which are singletons, and 23% rests with the top ten. The CDR3 extends over 14 amino acids. Trimming took 5 bases from V and 6 from J; bases not matched to a gene: 7. The germline gives CDR1 DFQATT, CDR2 SNEGSKA (reference sequence). A remark on this clonotype: Its specificity is unknown.

Time point given: newly diagnosed GD, antithyroid drugs for less than 3 months. PBMC-extracted RNA yielded the TCR library. The same data also went into a second study, on T cells in Graves' hyperthyroidism and ophthalmopathy. As that report states: Diagnostic assessment was based on clinical symptoms, serum thyroxine and TRAb, thyroid ultrasound and orbital computed tomography. Ophthalmopathy, which appeared later, was predicted by the model a median roughly 6.5 months before onset.

Material: peripheral blood mononuclear cells (PBMCs), obtained at new diagnosis, from a patient treated with antithyroid drugs. The J gene is TRBJ2-1, the V gene TRBV20-1; 10 bases are shared with TRBD2. This clonotype was obtained from a young woman with Graves disease. CDR3 protein: CSASLAGVGNEQFF. CDR3 DNA: TGCAGTGCTTCGCTAGCGGGAGTTGGCAATGAGCAGTTCTTC.